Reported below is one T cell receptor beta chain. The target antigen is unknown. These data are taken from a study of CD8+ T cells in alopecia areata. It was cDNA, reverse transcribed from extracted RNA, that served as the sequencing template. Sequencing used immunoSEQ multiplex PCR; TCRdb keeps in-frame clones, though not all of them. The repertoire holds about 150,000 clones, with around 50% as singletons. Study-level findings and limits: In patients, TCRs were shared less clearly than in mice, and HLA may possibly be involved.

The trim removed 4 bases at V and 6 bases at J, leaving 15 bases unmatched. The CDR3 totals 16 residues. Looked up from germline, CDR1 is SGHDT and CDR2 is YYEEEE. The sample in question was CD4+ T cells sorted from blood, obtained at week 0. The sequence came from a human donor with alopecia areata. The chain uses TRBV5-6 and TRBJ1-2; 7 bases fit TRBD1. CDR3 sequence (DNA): TGTGCCAGCAGCACACGGACAGGCAAAGCGGGGCATGGCTACACCTTC. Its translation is CASSTRTGKAGHGYTF.